The rows below give T cell receptor beta chains drawn from one sample of a study of post-analysis software for immune sequencing data. From the PCR reads, TCRdb called clonotypes with MiXCR, one entry per CDR3 protein. The profile shows hundreds of thousands of distinct CDR3 sequences, over 35% of them singletons. Sequencing was performed on blood. All receptors derive from a girl between 5 and 17 years old with multiple sclerosis. Both conserved end residues are trimmed from each CDR3.

TRBJ1-6 TRBV12-3/TRBV12-4 ASSPHQGAVGSPLH
TRBJ1-2 TRBV6-1 ASSASRDRTYGYT
TRBJ1-1 TRBV29-1 SATDRMNTEAF
TRBJ2-7 TRBV28 ASSGGQGHEQY
TRBJ2-1 TRBV11-1 ASSTRSSGRHNEQF
TRBJ1-6 TRBV13 ASSLSLSSPLH
. TRBV7-9 ASSAFLDEQY
TRBJ2-7 TRBV5-1 ASSLGLAGTETYEQY
. TRBV5-1 ASRDLRQGTYEQY
. TRBV7-3 ASSARTGDEQY
TRBJ2-1 TRBV29-1 SVELPGASNEQF
TRBJ1-1 TRBV29-1 SSQGLLTGTEAF
TRBJ1-5 TRBV20-1 SPNTGDTQPQH
TRBJ2-3 TRBV6-5 ASSYGASGRPGGDTQY
TRBJ2-2 TRBV12-3/TRBV12-4 ASRSLAGATGELF
TRBJ2-5 TRBV7-3 ASSAIGRAFGQETQY
TRBJ2-1 TRBV6-5 ASTLRGLGNEQF
TRBJ2-3 TRBV4-2 TSSQDAGRAGRDTQY
TRBJ2-1 TRBV9 ASSVATWSSGSEQF
TRBJ2-3 TRBV20-1 SAEGLAGVVDTQY
TRBJ2-3 TRBV29-1 SGGPAGASTQY
TRBJ2-5 TRBV14 ASSQDSQETQY
TRBJ2-1 TRBV30 AWCMGGENEQF
TRBJ2-1 TRBV19 ASMALGDYNEQF
TRBJ2-1 TRBV15 ATTGTAYNEQF
TRBJ2-5 TRBV20-1 SARDRVDPGTQY
TRBJ2-1 TRBV4-3 ASSRGLADSYNEQF
TRBJ2-1 TRBV14 ASSQAIGGGRFSSYNEQF
TRBJ2-1 TRBV28 ASRSPRDRVDNEQF
TRBJ2-6 TRBV29-1 SVPAVRSGANALT
TRBJ2-5 TRBV5-1 ASSPNYSGTSGTHPQETQY
TRBJ2-3 TRBV10-3 ATTRTSGLNPSTDTQY
TRBJ2-3 TRBV7-2 ASSPFFDTQY
TRBJ2-1 TRBV28 ASSFASGIPSYNEQF
TRBJ2-1 TRBV24-1 ATSDSRTSGNEQF
TRBJ1-5 TRBV20-1 SVASLSNQPQH
TRBJ2-4 TRBV29-1 SVVGTSGSGNIQY
TRBJ2-6 TRBV20-1 SALPGQGLMAANVLT
TRBJ1-1 TRBV29-1 SHSQAKMNTEAF
. TRBV7-3 ASSLTSGQSTYEQY
TRBJ2-5 TRBV4-3 ASSQDWDGGYETQY
TRBJ2-1 TRBV25-1 ASSESGRNEQF
TRBJ2-1 TRBV15 ATSSGLAGADEQF
TRBJ2-1 TRBV20-1 SAAQGNEQF
TRBJ2-5 TRBV2 ASSGQGGVETQY
TRBJ2-5 TRBV7-2 ASSSLAGGGGQEAQY
TRBJ2-7 TRBV20-1 SAPSRYYEQY
TRBJ2-3 TRBV3-1 ASSQDHDTDTQY
TRBJ2-1 TRBV7-3 ASGSGSYNEQF
. TRBV5-1 ASSPDRGQETQY
TRBJ2-1 TRBV28 GTRDYNEQF
TRBJ1-1 TRBV5-1 ASSLAPGGLNTEAF
TRBJ2-4 TRBV20-1 GAVLAGGAKNIQY
TRBJ2-7 TRBV30 AWSPGVSYEQY
TRBJ2-3 TRBV6-4 ASSVRAGVTDTQY
TRBJ2-5 TRBV4-1 ASSNRDRGPRVQETQY
TRBJ2-3 TRBV7-3 ASSLGHALTDTQY
TRBJ1-6 TRBV7-9 ASSPDSYNSPLH
TRBJ2-3 TRBV5-1 ASSLLAPNGDTQY
TRBJ2-1 TRBV20-1 SARVRTSGRSEQF